What follows are 26 T cell receptor beta chains derived from one specimen sequenced in a study of shared clonotypes between healthy human individuals. The table came from immunoSEQ multiplex PCR; TCRdb's copy has only in-frame clones and leaves some out. The sample includes over a million clones, around 98.5% of them seen just once. Sequences were obtained from naive CD4+ T cells sorted from blood. The subset denotes: CD45RA+ positively selected. These receptors all stem from a young man in good health.

The chain links TRBV5-1 to TRBJ2-3, with 12 positions matching TRBD2. Germline CDR1 is SGHRS and CDR2 is YFSETQ. Germline trimming cut 4 bases from V and 5 bases from J; bases unmatched to any gene: 8. The CDR3 covers 16 residues. The CDR3 here is CASSLLAGGQGDTQYF. DNA of the CDR3: TGCGCCAGCAGCCTGCTAGCGGGAGGGCAAGGAGATACGCAGTATTTT.

The CDR3 DNA reads as TGTGCCAGCAGCTTAGGGACTAGCGGGAGACGGGATGAGCAGTTCTTC. It translates to CASSLGTSGRRDEQFF. The rearrangement joins TRBV7-7 to TRBJ2-1, with 13 bases lining up with TRBD2. The CDR3 has 16 amino acids. V lost 1 base to trimming and J lost 8 bases; unmatched junction nucleotides: 5. The germline V gene encodes CDR1 SSHAT and CDR2 FNYEAQ (reference sequence).

The chain uses TRBV14 and TRBJ2-1; 10 nucleotides match TRBD2. The germline V gene has CDR1 SGHDN and CDR2 FVKESK. The CDR3 consists of 13 residues. After removal of 4 bases from V and 14 bases from J, the junction contained 8 bases not matched to a gene. CDR3 sequence reads: CASSLGPGTSEFF. CDR3 nucleotides: TGTGCCAGCAGCCTGGGTCCCGGGACTAGCGAGTTCTTC.

V gene TRBV14 combines with J gene TRBJ2-1; D may match TRBD1 or TRBD2 (5 bases each). V gave up 4 bases and J gave up 8 bases, with 24 bases separating them. This CDR3 has 17 amino acids. In germline, CDR1 is SGHDN, CDR2 FVKESK. The CDR3 is CASSPAIRGDGVDEQFF. The CDR3, as DNA: TGTGCCAGCAGCCCCGCAATAAGGGGAGACGGGGTTGATGAGCAGTTCTTC. The entire variable domain, with the rest obtained from reference TRBV14 and TRBJ2-1, is as follows: EAGVTQFPSHSVIEKGQTVTLRCDPISGHDNLYWYRRVMGKEIKFLLHFVKESKQDESGMPNNRFLAERTGGTYSTLKVQPAELEDSGVYFCASSPAIRGDGVDEQFFGPGTRLTVL.

The genes are TRBV28 and TRBJ2-2, with a tentative D call TRBD2 (5 bases). The V end was cut by 4 bases, the J end by 5 bases, with 17 bases between. This CDR3 contains 16 residues. Germline V gives CDR1 MDHEN, CDR2 SYDVKM. CDR3 sequence reads: CASSSRPHERTGELFF. Written as DNA, the CDR3 is TGTGCCAGCAGTTCGAGACCGCATGAGCGGACCGGGGAGCTGTTTTTT. The whole variable domain, remainder taken from reference TRBV28 and TRBJ2-2, is DVKVTQSSRYLVKRTGEKVFLECVQDMDHENMFWYRQDPGLGLRLIYFSYDVKMKEKGDIPEGYSVSREKKERFSLILESASTNQTSMYLCASSSRPHERTGELFFGEGSRLTVL.

The sample holds one count of this clone. This rearrangement joins TRBV4-3 to TRBJ2-7; no definite D call. V was trimmed by 0 bases and J by 2 bases, leaving 14 bases between them. CDR1 is LGHNA, CDR2 YSLEER, per germline. CDR3 length: 16 residues. In DNA, the CDR3 is TGCGCCAGCAGCCAAGATTTGGAGACGGATCCCTACGAGCAGTACTTC. As protein: CASSQDLETDPYEQYF.

V usage is TRBV18 and J usage is TRBJ2-5; a weak D match, TRBD1 (6 bases). V was clipped by 3 bases and J by 1 base, with 12 bases between them. The CDR3 contains 15 residues. CDR1 KGHSH and CDR2 LQKENI come from the germline V gene. This chain's CDR3 is CASSPQGRSQETQYF. CDR3 nucleotides: TGTGCCAGCTCACCCCAGGGGCGCAGCCAAGAGACCCAGTACTTC.

The chain carries TRBV2 and TRBJ1-1, with 8 bases aligning to TRBD1. From germline, CDR1 is SNHLY and CDR2 FYNNEI. The CDR3 runs 14 residues. J gave up 5 bases and V 3 bases, and 5 bases lay outside the gene matches. The CDR3 loop is CASSDLQGETEAFF. The CDR3 nucleotides are TGTGCCAGCAGTGATCTACAGGGGGAAACTGAAGCTTTCTTT.

The genes are TRBV27 and TRBJ2-2; maybe TRBD1 (7 bases). Germline lookup yields CDR1 MNHEY and CDR2 SMNVEV (reference sequence). The CDR3 has 13 amino acids. Trimming stripped 5 bases from V and 16 bases from J, with 20 bases between. The CDR3 bases are TGTGCCAGCAGTCTTACCCCCGACAGGGAGGCGTTTTTT. Translated: CASSLTPDREAFF.

The rearrangement uses TRBV5-4 and TRBJ2-3; 8 bases align to TRBD2. CDR1 is SGHNT and CDR2 is YYREEE in the germline V gene (reference sequence). V lost 4 bases and J lost 2; bases outside the gene matches: 3. The CDR3 contains 14 residues. The CDR3 DNA is TGTGCCAGCAGCCGGGAGGGGGTCACAGATACGCAGTATTTT. It translates to CASSREGVTDTQYF.

Only one count was recorded for this clone. The gene calls are TRBV28 and TRBJ2-5, with 10 bases that match TRBD2. The V gene end was trimmed by 8 bases and the J gene end by 5 bases; junction bases not matched to a gene: 8. The CDR3 runs 14 residues. The V gene's germline CDR1 is MDHEN and CDR2 SYDVKM. CDR3 bases: TGTGCCAGCGGGACTAGCGTGAAGGCGGAGACCCAGTACTTC. Encoded protein: CASGTSVKAETQYF.

Comments on this clone: Other DNA sequences within the sample encode an identical CDR3. This rearrangement joins TRBV5-1 to TRBJ2-3; D is perhaps TRBD2 (6 bases). This CDR3 is 14 amino acids long. With 3 bases removed from V and 3 bases from J, the gap between germline ends came to 11 bases. The germline gives CDR1 SGHRS, CDR2 YFSETQ. Here the CDR3 DNA reads TGCGCCAGCAGCTCTGGGACTTATACAGATACGCAGTATTTT. Translating gives CASSSGTYTDTQYF.

The chain joins TRBV4-1 to TRBJ2-1, with TRBD1 as a possible D gene (6 bases). Trimming shortened V by 4 bases and J by 2 bases, and 18 bases separated the two germline ends. Germline CDR1 reads MGHRA; CDR2 reads YSYEKL. This CDR3 spans 17 amino acids. Written as DNA, the CDR3 is TGCGCCAGCAGCCTCCAGCAGGGGACCAGGACCTACAATGAGCAGTTCTTC. Translation gives CASSLQQGTRTYNEQFF.

V gene TRBV4-1 combines with J gene TRBJ1-4; no firm D call. The CDR3 runs 17 residues. V was trimmed by 2 bases and J by 3 bases, leaving 16 bases between them. Germline V gene lookup returns CDR1 MGHRA and CDR2 YSYEKL. CDR3 sequence: CASSQLAKGWANEKLFF. The CDR3 DNA reads as TGCGCCAGCAGCCAACTAGCCAAGGGCTGGGCTAATGAAAAACTGTTTTTT.

The V and J genes are TRBV5-4 and TRBJ2-7, with D possibly matching TRBD2 (6 bases). Germline V lookup: CDR1 SGHNT, CDR2 YYREEE (reference sequence). There are 14 residues in the CDR3. V was pared by 5 bases and J by 0 bases, with 12 bases between. CDR3 protein: CASRSSASSYEQYF. The CDR3 bases are TGTGCCAGCAGATCTAGCGCCAGCTCCTACGAGCAGTACTTC.

CDR3: CASSRDSANGETQYF. CDR3 DNA: TGTGCCAGCAGCCGGGACTCTGCGAACGGAGAGACCCAGTACTTC. V gene TRBV7-2 combines with J gene TRBJ2-5; a weak D match, TRBD2 (6 bases). This CDR3 is 15 amino acids long. V lost 5 bases, J lost 4 bases, and 17 bases lay in between. Per germline, CDR1 SGHTA and CDR2 FQGNSA.

The chain recombines TRBV28 with TRBJ2-5; TRBD1 agrees at 8 bases. The CDR3 has 15 residues. Trimming removed 5 bases from V and 2 bases from J; junction bases left unmatched: 7. Germline assignment: CDR1 MDHEN and CDR2 SYDVKM. CDR3 nucleotides: TGTGCCAGCAGTGGGGCGGGGACAGGACAAGAGACCCAGTACTTC. Translated, it gives CASSGAGTGQETQYF.

The rearrangement joins TRBV7-8 to TRBJ1-1; TRBD1 aligns across 9 bases. The junction had 2 bases not matched to a gene; V was cut back by 5 bases and J by 1 base. This CDR3 has 14 residues. Per the germline V gene, CDR1 is SGHVS and CDR2 is FQNEAQ. In DNA, the CDR3 is TGTGCCAGCAGCCAGGGACAGGGGAACACTGAAGCTTTCTTT. It encodes CASSQGQGNTEAFF. Together with reference TRBV7-8 and TRBJ1-1, the CDR3 gives the full variable domain: GAGVSQSPRYKVAKRGQDVALRCDPISGHVSLFWYQQALGQGPEFLTYFQNEAQLDKSGLPSDRFFAERPEGSVSTLKIQRTQQEDSAVYLCASSQGQGNTEAFFGQGTRLTVV.

The chain is built from TRBV5-6 and TRBJ1-4; 11 positions agree with TRBD1. Trimming cost V 4 bases and J 8 bases; bases outside gene matches: 7. Germline V gene sequence: CDR1 SGHDT, CDR2 YYEEEE. There are 15 residues in the CDR3. In nucleotides, the CDR3 is TGTGCCAGCAGCAGAGGACAGGGGGCGAGGGAAAAACTGTTTTTT. This sequence encodes CASSRGQGAREKLFF.

J is TRBJ2-7 and V is TRBV5-5; D gene unclear. Germline values: CDR1 SGHKS, CDR2 YYEKEE (reference sequence). Trimming pared 1 base from V and 7 bases from J, leaving 9 bases between. The CDR3 loop spans 12 amino acids. CDR3 nucleotide sequence: TGTGCCAGCAGCTTGTATTCCTGGGAGCAGTACTTC. Translation gives CASSLYSWEQYF.

With regard to this clone: Other nucleotide sequences in the sample specify the same CDR3. The chain joins TRBV5-4 to TRBJ2-3; 10 nucleotides match TRBD2. Unmatched junction bases numbered 7, after V lost 4 bases and J lost 5 bases. CDR3 length: 15 residues. Germline values: CDR1 SGHNT, CDR2 YYREEE (reference sequence). The CDR3 sequence: CASSARLAGVDTQYF. DNA for the CDR3: TGTGCCAGCAGCGCTAGGCTAGCGGGAGTAGATACGCAGTATTTT.

The chain combines TRBV14 with TRBJ2-3, with D unclear. From germline, CDR1 is SGHDN and CDR2 FVKESK. CDR3 length: 16 amino acids. Trimming took off 0 bases at V and 9 bases at J, with 19 bases between the two ends. CDR3 DNA sequence: TGTGCCAGCAGCCAAGACCAGCCGGGCTCTCCCAAAACGCAGTATTTT. Translated, it gives CASSQDQPGSPKTQYF.

This clone occurred once. The V and J genes are TRBV18 and TRBJ2-1; the match to TRBD2 covers 12 bases. This CDR3 spans 15 amino acids. The V and J ends lost 6 bases and 6 bases, in that order; junction bases with no gene match: 6. CDR1 KGHSH and CDR2 LQKENI come from the germline V gene. In nucleotides, the CDR3 is TGTGCCAGCTCCATTCGACTAGCGGGAGCCAATGAGCAGTTCTTC. It codes for CASSIRLAGANEQFF.

The V and J genes are TRBV2 and TRBJ2-1; unclear D gene. Trimming removed 0 bases from V and 4 bases from J, with 16 bases in between. Germline V CDR1 and CDR2: SNHLY, FYNNEI. The CDR3 extends over 17 amino acids. CDR3 DNA sequence: TGTGCCAGCAGTGAAGCTACATGGACCCACCAGTACAATGAGCAGTTCTTC. This translates into CASSEATWTHQYNEQFF.

For this clone: This CDR3 is also generated by other DNA sequences in the sample. The chain employs TRBV5-1 and TRBJ1-4, with a tentative D call TRBD1 (5 bases). Trimming left V 4 bases short and J 5 bases short, with 15 bases between. The CDR3 is 15 residues long. The germline V gene encodes CDR1 SGHRS and CDR2 YFSETQ. The CDR3 spells CASSQGSATNEKLFF. Here the CDR3 DNA reads TGCGCCAGCAGCCAGGGAAGCGCCACGAATGAAAAACTGTTTTTT. Full variable domain (remainder filled in from reference TRBV5-1 and TRBJ1-4): KAGVTQTPRYLIKTRGQQVTLSCSPISGHRSVSWYQQTPGQGLQFLFEYFSETQRNKGNFPGRFSGRQFSNSRSEMNVSTLELGDSALYLCASSQGSATNEKLFFGSGTQLSVL.

The chain carries TRBV7-2 and TRBJ2-1; TRBD1 matches at 8 bases. There are 15 residues in the CDR3. The J segment lost 8 bases and the V segment lost 5 bases, leaving 11 bases of the junction unmatched. Germline values: CDR1 SGHTA, CDR2 FQGNSA. In nucleotides, the CDR3 is TGTGCCAGCAGCCAGGGACAGGCGTGGGGGGATGAGCAGTTCTTC. This encodes CASSQGQAWGDEQFF. Supplemented by reference TRBV7-2 and TRBJ2-1, the full variable domain reads GAGVSQSPSNKVTEKGKDVELRCDPISGHTALYWYRQSLGQGLEFLIYFQGNSAPDKSGLPSDRFSAERTGGSVSTLTIQRTQQEDSAVYLCASSQGQAWGDEQFFGPGTRLTVL.